The 20 T cell receptor beta chains given below trace back to one sample, sequenced in a study of Ad26.COV2.S vaccination and SARS-CoV-2 variants. Data came from immunoSEQ multiplex PCR; TCRdb stores just in-frame clones and leaves some out. The sample includes a few hundred thousand clones, 83% of them seen just once. Described treatment: 19 received Ad26.COV2.S at low or high dose, single or two shots; about five received placebo; per-sample allocation not given. Material that was analyzed had been drawn on day 63 after the first vaccine or placebo injection. Source: peripheral blood, taken in a trial of Ad26.COV2.S vaccine versus placebo. The receptors were sampled from a person between 18 and 65 years old who received the Ad26.COV2.S COVID-19 vaccine or a placebo.

The chain carries TRBV12-3 or TRBV12-4 and TRBJ2-2; a weak D match, TRBD2 (5 bases). Deletions cut 5 bases from V and 7 bases from J, with 11 bases between. The CDR3 length is 13 residues. CDR3 sequence reads: CASSPYEGGELFF. CDR3 nucleotides: TGTGCCAGCAGTCCTTATGAGGGCGGGGAGCTGTTTTTT.

V and J are TRBV19 and TRBJ1-6; D possibly corresponds to TRBD1 (6 bases). Looked up from germline, CDR1 is LNHDA and CDR2 is SQIVND (reference sequence). Trimming removed 8 bases at V and 15 bases at J, with 17 bases between. CDR3 length: 12 amino acids. The CDR3 reads CASLSDSSVLHF. In DNA, the CDR3 is TGTGCCAGTCTTTCGGACAGTTCAGTCCTCCACTTT.

The CDR3: CASRKRDFGTDTQYF. CDR3 coding DNA: TGTGCCAGCAGGAAACGGGACTTCGGCACAGATACGCAGTATTTT. The chain joins TRBV2 to TRBJ2-3, with a weak D call TRBD2 (6 bases). The CDR3 has 15 residues. V was clipped by 6 bases and J by 1 base, with 14 bases between them. The germline gives CDR1 SNHLY, CDR2 FYNNEI.

The gene calls are TRBV11-3 and TRBJ1-1, with D possibly TRBD1 on 5 matching bases. V was cut by 5 bases and J by 0 bases, with 7 bases left in between. Germline CDR1 and CDR2: SGHNT and YENEEA. The CDR3 length is 13 residues. CDR3 bases: TGTGCCAGCAGCCCAGGGTTGAACACTGAAGCTTTCTTT. As protein: CASSPGLNTEAFF. Using reference TRBV11-3 and TRBJ1-1 for the parts outside the CDR3, the full variable domain is EAGVVQSPRYKIIEKKQPVAFWCNPISGHNTLYWYLQNLGQGPELLIRYENEEAVDDSQLPKDRFSAERLKGVDSTLKIQPAELGDSAVYLCASSPGLNTEAFFGQGTRLTVV.

The sample holds one count of this clone. V is TRBV2 and J is TRBJ2-3; perhaps TRBD2 as D (7 bases). Germline loops: CDR1 SNHLY, CDR2 FYNNEI. Trimming left V 6 bases short and J 8 bases short, with 18 bases between. The CDR3 runs 14 residues. The CDR3 protein is CASRRGARDPTQYF. The CDR3 nucleotides are TGTGCCAGCAGACGGGGGGCCAGGGATCCTACGCAGTATTTT.

The rearrangement links TRBV29-1 to TRBJ1-1; no clear D. Germline CDR1 is SQVTM and CDR2 is ANQGSEA. Trimming took off 6 bases at V and 3 bases at J, with 14 bases between the two ends. The CDR3 is 13 amino acids. CDR3 sequence: CSVLKRAYTEAFF. In DNA, the CDR3 is TGCAGCGTACTAAAACGGGCGTACACTGAAGCTTTCTTT.

V and J are TRBV27 and TRBJ1-1, with TRBD1 as a possible D gene (6 bases). Trimming removed 6 bases from V and 1 base from J, with 15 bases in between. Germline V gives CDR1 MNHEY, CDR2 SMNVEV (reference sequence). The CDR3 length is 15 residues. The CDR3 sequence is CASRPGDLANTEAFF. The CDR3 DNA is TGTGCCAGCAGGCCAGGGGACCTAGCGAACACTGAAGCTTTCTTT.

The chain uses TRBV20-1 and TRBJ2-1; TRBD2 matches at 7 bases. The CDR3 sequence is 13 residues long. Germline-derived CDR1 and CDR2 are DFQATT and SNEGSKA (reference sequence). V was clipped by 3 bases and J by 9 bases; unmatched bases: 8. The DNA of the CDR3 is TGCAGTGCTAGTGCTAGGGGAGGGAGTGAGCAGTTCTTC. Protein sequence: CSASARGGSEQFF.

This chain links TRBV6-6 with TRBJ1-1, with 7 bases identical to TRBD1. CDR3 size: 12 residues. CDR1 and CDR2 (germline): MNHNY, SVGAGI (reference sequence). V was clipped by 2 bases and J by 12 bases; unmatched bases: 6. The CDR3 nucleotides read TGTGCCAGCAGTTACGGTGGGACAGCAACTTTCTTT. It translates to CASSYGGTATFF.

The chain is built from TRBV5-1 and TRBJ1-2, with TRBD1 matching 10 bases. The J segment lost 6 bases and the V segment lost 3 bases, leaving 5 bases of the junction unmatched. This CDR3 contains 14 residues. Germline CDR1 reads SGHRS; CDR2 reads YFSETQ. The DNA for the CDR3 is TGCGCCAGCAGCTCCGGGACAGGGGAGAATGGCTACACCTTC. It specifies CASSSGTGENGYTF.

The chain recombines TRBV5-1 with TRBJ2-5; D remains unclear. CDR3 length equals 11 residues. Germline CDR1 SGHRS, CDR2 YFSETQ. V lost 5 bases to trimming and J lost 1 base, with 3 bases between them. CDR3 protein: CASRLQETQYF. The CDR3 DNA is TGCGCCAGCAGACTCCAAGAGACCCAGTACTTC.

This clone was detected once. J is TRBJ2-5 and V is TRBV29-1, with 8 bases aligning to TRBD2. With V trimmed by 4 bases and J by 5 bases, 9 bases remained unmatched. There are 14 residues in the CDR3. The V gene's germline CDR1 is SQVTM and CDR2 ANQGSEA. The CDR3: CSVASGHAGETQYF. The CDR3 coding sequence is TGCAGCGTTGCTAGCGGGCATGCAGGGGAGACCCAGTACTTC.

J is TRBJ2-7 and V is TRBV5-1, with D possibly matching TRBD2 (6 bases). Per germline, CDR1 SGHRS and CDR2 YFSETQ. The CDR3 sequence is 14 residues long. The V gene lost 4 bases and the J gene lost 0 bases, with 11 bases spanning the gap. CDR3 region: CASSPRESSYEQYF. Here the CDR3 DNA reads TGCGCCAGCAGCCCCCGGGAGAGCTCCTACGAGCAGTACTTC.

The chain links TRBV27 to TRBJ1-2; 11 bases align to TRBD1. In germline, CDR1 is MNHEY, CDR2 SMNVEV (reference sequence). Trimming at V came to 6 bases and at J to 4 bases, leaving 7 bases not matched to a gene. The CDR3 totals 15 residues. The CDR3 DNA sequence: TGTGCCAGCAGGCCTACCGGGACAGGGGGCTATGGCTACACCTTC. Its protein is CASRPTGTGGYGYTF.

The rearrangement joins TRBV5-8 to TRBJ1-5, with D possibly matching TRBD1 (5 bases). Trimming pared 0 bases from V and 6 bases from J, leaving 19 bases between. The germline V gene has CDR1 SGHTS and CDR2 YDEGEE. The CDR3 length is 17 residues. CDR3 sequence (DNA): TGTGCCAGCAGCTTGGAATTGACAGTCAAAGAACGTCAGCCCCAGCATTTT. The encoded protein is CASSLELTVKERQPQHF.

This chain connects TRBV7-3 to TRBJ2-5; D is unclear. The CDR3 extends over 13 amino acids. The germline gives CDR1 SGHTA, CDR2 FQGTGA. The V end lost 0 bases, the J end lost 7 bases, and 9 bases lay between the germline ends. As DNA, the CDR3 is TGTGCCAGCAGCTTAACGAACGCGGCGACCCAGTACTTC. It codes for CASSLTNAATQYF. The full variable domain, with the rest looked up from reference TRBV7-3 and TRBJ2-5, is GAGVSQTPSNKVTEKGKYVELRCDPISGHTALYWYRQSLGQGPEFLIYFQGTGAADDSGLPNDRFFAVRPEGSVSTLKIQRTERGDSAVYLCASSLTNAATQYFGPGTRLLVL.

The V gene is TRBV5-1, the J gene TRBJ1-3, with D unclear. This CDR3 has 16 residues. With 0 bases removed from V and 0 bases from J, the gap between germline ends came to 10 bases. Germline CDR1 reads SGHRS; CDR2 reads YFSETQ. This chain's CDR3 is CASSLAVSNSGNTIYF. The CDR3 DNA is TGCGCCAGCAGCTTGGCAGTGTCCAACTCTGGAAACACCATATATTTT.

The V and J genes are TRBV7-8 and TRBJ1-1; D gene ambiguous. From germline, CDR1 is SGHVS and CDR2 FQNEAQ. There are 16 residues in the CDR3. V was shortened by 1 base and J by 0 bases, with 12 bases between the two germline ends. CDR3 region: CASSLEGPRLNTEAFF. The CDR3 DNA is TGTGCCAGCAGCTTAGAGGGTCCTCGGCTGAACACTGAAGCTTTCTTT.

Worth noting for this clone: Other DNA sequences in the same sample also yield this CDR3. V usage is TRBV5-4 and J usage is TRBJ2-7, with D maybe TRBD2 (6 bases). V lost 0 bases and J lost 3, with 7 bases in between. The germline V gene has CDR1 SGHNT and CDR2 YYREEE (reference sequence). There are 13 residues in the CDR3. The CDR3 here is CASSLGGVYEQYF. As DNA, the CDR3 is TGTGCCAGCAGCTTGGGCGGGGTCTACGAGCAGTACTTC.

Note on this clone: Other nucleotide sequences in the sample specify the same CDR3. The chain carries TRBV5-1 and TRBJ1-1; D is ambiguous. The CDR3 extends over 14 amino acids. Germline CDR1 reads SGHRS; CDR2 reads YFSETQ. Trimming shortened V by 0 bases and J by 0 bases, and 6 bases separated the two germline ends. CDR3 region: CASSLGDLNTEAFF. The CDR3 DNA reads TGCGCCAGCAGCTTGGGGGATTTGAACACTGAAGCTTTCTTT.